This T cell receptor (beta chain) was identified during a study of cytomegalovirus exposure and HLA in healthy donors (dated by TCRdb to the late 2010s). Study-level background: The roughly 700 repertoires of the first cohort and the roughly 110 validation repertoires were produced on the same platform, according to a later analysis. To predict cytomegalovirus infection status, the study combined high-throughput TCR immunosequencing, statistical association of individual TCRs with disease status, and machine learning. The study aimed to test whether signatures of past pathogen exposure could be identified by cataloging public T cell receptors. In addition to the first cohort of around 670 subjects, a separate validation cohort of 120 different subjects was used.

Findings and caveats that apply to the study as a whole: Most TCR sequences were seen in very few donors, while some public TCRs were found in many individuals. The study gave a list of some 150 TCR beta chains associated with cytomegalovirus. In both the original and validation cohorts, the classifier was reported to diagnose cytomegalovirus status with high specificity and sensitivity. A few of the identified cytomegalovirus-associated TCR beta chains were confirmed in vitro to be specific for cytomegalovirus antigens. Of the cluster scores, around 95% were above 0 in a later analysis, which found that TCRs clustered in the first cohort also tended to co-occur in the 120 or so validation repertoires. According to the authors, the approach could potentially be generalized to other disease states and immunological phenotypes. A later analysis had no HLA typing for the validation cohort, so co-occurrence there was scored across all 130 or so repertoires.

The library was built by means of the immunoSEQ multiplex PCR assay. In the paper's pipeline: A statistical classification framework was developed to diagnose cytomegalovirus status using the catalog of TCR beta chain sequences. What TCRdb holds here is the immuneACCESS table cut down to in-frame rearrangements. Part of the clones is not present; checked against another copy, under half of the missing clones reflect an unresolved V gene, and the others are unexplained. V and J calls and clone size are those listed in that table; D and trimming were worked out from the DNA. The table for this sample lists roughly 130,000 clones; approximately 85% of them were counted only once. The ten largest account for more than 1.4% of the sample. Donors formed part of the validation cohort, which comprised over a hundred subjects and was distinct from the first cohort of 550 to 850 subjects. CDR1 and CDR2 are read off the germline V gene as SGHTS and YDEGEE. V loses 5 bases at its end and J loses 0 bases; junction bases beyond the gene matches: 10. The CDR3 runs 16 amino acids, cysteine and phenylalanine included. The entry retains the CDR3 DNA only, 48 bases that are in frame from base 1.

This clone occurred once. No cognate antigen has been identified for it. No base-level quality is on record; no much larger clone is a single base apart. What was sequenced was PBMCs. The chain employs TRBV5-8 and TRBJ1-2, with TRBD1 matching 7 junction bases. The sequence was obtained from a woman between 25 and 40 years old in good health and CMV-seronegative. The base sequence is TGTGCCAGCAGACGAGGGGGCTCATCAGCTAACTATGGCTACACCTTC. Translation gives CASRRGGSSANYGYTF.